Sequencing of this T cell receptor (beta chain) was carried out in a study of T cells after yellow fever vaccination. About the study: Fractions low in cell number were prepared with SMART-Seq v4 Ultra Low Input. Study-level points and caveats: The study re-detected most primary-vaccination clones after the booster (96% CD4, 88% CD8). A limited proportion of clonotypes was detected within both the CD4 and CD8 compartments.

Concerning this clonotype: Its antigen is unknown.

A single record per CDR3 protein comes from TCRdb applying MiXCR to the 5' RACE reads. The data contain over 250,000 distinct CDR3 sequences, approximately 5.2% of them singletons. The CDR3 length is 15 residues. Germline lookup yields CDR1 SGHTA and CDR2 FQGTGA. V gave up 2 bases and J gave up 4 bases, with 11 bases separating them. The receptor comes from a man younger than 35 who received the YFV17D yellow fever vaccine. This chain connects TRBV7-3 to TRBJ2-2; TRBD2 might be the D (5 bases). This specimen was CD4+ T cells sorted from PBMCs, taken on the day of the yellow fever booster vaccination. CDR3 nucleotide sequence: TGTGCCAGCAGCTTACGAGGGCAAGGCACCGGGGAGCTGTTTTTT. Translation: CASSLRGQGTGELFF.